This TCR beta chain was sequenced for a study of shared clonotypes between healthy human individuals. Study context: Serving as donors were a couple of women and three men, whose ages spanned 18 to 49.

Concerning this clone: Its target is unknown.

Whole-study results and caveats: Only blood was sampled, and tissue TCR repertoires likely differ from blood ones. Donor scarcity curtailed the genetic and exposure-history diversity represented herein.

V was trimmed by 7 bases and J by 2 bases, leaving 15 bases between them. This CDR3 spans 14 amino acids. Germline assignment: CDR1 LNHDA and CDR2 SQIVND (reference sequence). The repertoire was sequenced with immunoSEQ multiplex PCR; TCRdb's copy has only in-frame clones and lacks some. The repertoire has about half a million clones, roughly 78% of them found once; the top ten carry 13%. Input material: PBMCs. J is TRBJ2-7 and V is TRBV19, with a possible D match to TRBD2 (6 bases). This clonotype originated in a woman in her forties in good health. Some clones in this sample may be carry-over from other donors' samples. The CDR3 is CASTSPGRTYEQYF. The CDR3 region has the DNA TGTGCCAGTACCTCTCCCGGGAGAACCTACGAGCAGTACTTC. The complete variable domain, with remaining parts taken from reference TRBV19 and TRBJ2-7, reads DGGITQSPKYLFRKEGQNVTLSCEQNLNHDAMYWYRQDPGQGLRLIYYSQIVNDFQKGDIAEGYSVSREKKESFPLTVTSAQKNPTAFYLCASTSPGRTYEQYFGPGTRLTVT.